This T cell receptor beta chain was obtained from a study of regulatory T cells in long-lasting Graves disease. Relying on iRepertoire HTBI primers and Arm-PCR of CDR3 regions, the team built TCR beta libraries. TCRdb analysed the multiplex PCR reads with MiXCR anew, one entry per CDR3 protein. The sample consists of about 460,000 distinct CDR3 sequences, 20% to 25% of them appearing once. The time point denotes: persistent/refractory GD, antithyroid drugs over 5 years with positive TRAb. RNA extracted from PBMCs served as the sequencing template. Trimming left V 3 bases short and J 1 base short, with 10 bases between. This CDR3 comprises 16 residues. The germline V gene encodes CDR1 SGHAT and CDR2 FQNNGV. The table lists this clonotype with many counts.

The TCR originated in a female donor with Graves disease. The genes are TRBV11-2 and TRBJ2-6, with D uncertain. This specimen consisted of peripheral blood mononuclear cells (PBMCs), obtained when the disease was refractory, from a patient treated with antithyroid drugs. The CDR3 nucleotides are TGTGCCAGCAGCTTCTTTCCTGTTTCTGGGGCCAACGTCCTGACTTTC. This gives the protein CASSFFPVSGANVLTF. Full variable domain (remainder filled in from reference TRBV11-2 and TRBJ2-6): EAGVAQSPRYKIIEKRQSVAFWCNPISGHATLYWYQQILGQGPKLLIQFQNNGVVDDSQLPKDRFSAERLKGVDSTLKIQPAKLEDSAVYLCASSFFPVSGANVLTFGAGSRLTVL.